A single T cell receptor beta chain is shown here with its context. Antigen: not known. This record belongs to a study of cytomegalovirus exposure and HLA in healthy donors. For the study at large: In terms of ancestry, the Caucasian-associated cluster contained roughly 81% of the approximately 420 genotyped donors.

Notes on the study in general: In a later analysis, TCR beta V- and J-gene trimming was associated with a missense DCLRE1C variant. A later analysis by the authors found several of the most significant clusters apparently linked to common viral pathogens. Many donors carried some public TCRs, although rarity characterized most TCR sequences.

The trim removed 1 base at V and 2 bases at J, leaving 1 base unmatched. Germline values: CDR1 SNHLY, CDR2 FYNNEI. The CDR3 spans 15 residues. The PCR ran on 60 Vbeta and 13 Jbeta primers. The assay was immunoSEQ multiplex PCR, and TCRdb's table has in-frame clones only and misses some. Counted here are 180,000 or so clones, roughly four fifths occurring once; the ten biggest clones make up about 1.5%. This chain links TRBV2 with TRBJ1-5; TRBD1 aligns across 8 bases. This clonotype was obtained from a man aged 18 to 30 in good health and CMV-seronegative. Input material: PBMCs. The DNA of the CDR3 is TGTGCCAGCAGTGAAGGGACAGGGCGCAATCAGCCCCAGCATTTT. Amino acids: CASSEGTGRNQPQHF.